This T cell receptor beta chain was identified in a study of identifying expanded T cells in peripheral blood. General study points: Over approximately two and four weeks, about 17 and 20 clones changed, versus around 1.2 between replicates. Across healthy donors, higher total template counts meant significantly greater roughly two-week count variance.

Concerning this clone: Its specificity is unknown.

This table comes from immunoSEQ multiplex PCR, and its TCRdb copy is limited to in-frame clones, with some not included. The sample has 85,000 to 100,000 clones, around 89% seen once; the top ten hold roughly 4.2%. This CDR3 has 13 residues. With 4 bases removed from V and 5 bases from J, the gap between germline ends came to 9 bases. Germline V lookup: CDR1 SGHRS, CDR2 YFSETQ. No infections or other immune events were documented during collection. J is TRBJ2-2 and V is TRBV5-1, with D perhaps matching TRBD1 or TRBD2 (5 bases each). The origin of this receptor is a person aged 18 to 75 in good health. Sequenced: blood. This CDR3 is CASSAGTTGELFF. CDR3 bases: TGCGCCAGCAGCGCCGGGACGACCGGGGAGCTGTTTTTT.